The next 12 T cell receptor beta chains were all read from a single sample in a study of vaccination effects on CD4 cells after COVID-19 (dated by TCRdb to between 2021 and 2024). In the ViraFEST assay, PBMC were stimulated with viral peptide pools, and antigen-specific CD4+ T cell clonotypes were then identified by expansion using TCR sequencing. After less than 13 days of culture, CD4+ T cells were isolated with the EasySep CD4+ T cell isolation kit. Each participant got two doses of an mRNA SARS-CoV-2 vaccine, either BNT162b2 or mRNA-1273. These TCRs are of unknown antigen specificity. The library was prepared using the immunoSEQ multiplex PCR assay. TCRdb took over this immuneACCESS table, retaining in-frame rearrangements with V and J assigned. Such tables are incomplete; in checked studies, under half of the missing clones stem from an unresolved V gene, and the remainder is unexplained. This sample lists around 25,000 clones; around 79% were detected once. Clones ranked in the top ten supply 5.5% to 8% of the sample.

The sample consisted of CD4+ T cells from PBMCs cultured with SARS-CoV-2 spike peptides, taken after COVID-19 vaccination. The cell subset or site label on this specimen signifies: SARS-CoV-2 spike overlapping peptide pool stimulation. Receptors originate from a human donor who received a COVID-19 vaccine. Some clones in this sample may be carry-over from other donors' samples.

This clone was counted between two and nine times. The J gene is TRBJ1-2, the V gene TRBV5-4, with TRBD1 matching over 9 bases. This CDR3 comprises 16 residues. V trimming: 5 bases; J trimming: 4 bases; junction bases outside the gene matches: 12. Germline values: CDR1 SGHNT, CDR2 YYREEE (reference sequence). The CDR3 coding sequence is TGTGCCAGCAGGCCTCAGGGACAGGGAGGTGGCTATGGCTACACCTTC. It is translated as CASRPQGQGGGYGYTF.

The rearrangement links TRBV2 to TRBJ2-3; 9 bases agree with TRBD1. The V gene end was trimmed by 5 bases and the J gene end by 5 bases; junction bases not matched to a gene: 5. In germline, CDR1 is SNHLY, CDR2 FYNNEI. The CDR3 length is 14 residues. CDR3 coding DNA: TGTGCCAGCAGTTTCGACAGGGGGGAAGATACGCAGTATTTT. It encodes CASSFDRGEDTQYF. The whole variable domain, remainder taken from reference TRBV2 and TRBJ2-3, is EPEVTQTPSHQVTQMGQEVILRCVPISNHLYFYWYRQILGQKVEFLVSFYNNEISEKSEIFDDQFSVERPDGSNFTLKIRSTKLEDSAMYFCASSFDRGEDTQYFGPGTRLTVL.

The chain has TRBV28 and TRBJ2-3, with 12 nucleotides matching TRBD2. The CDR3 has 16 amino acids. Germline V gene sequence: CDR1 MDHEN, CDR2 SYDVKM. The junction had 5 bases not matched to a gene; V was cut back by 4 bases and J by 3 bases. The CDR3 sequence is CASSSPSGGATDTQYF. CDR3 in DNA: TGTGCCAGCAGTTCCCCTAGCGGGGGGGCTACAGATACGCAGTATTTT. Combining the CDR3 with reference TRBV28 and TRBJ2-3 gives the whole variable domain DVKVTQSSRYLVKRTGEKVFLECVQDMDHENMFWYRQDPGLGLRLIYFSYDVKMKEKGDIPEGYSVSREKKERFSLILESASTNQTSMYLCASSSPSGGATDTQYFGPGTRLTVL.

The CDR3 region has the DNA TGTGCCAGCAGCTTGGCCCCGTCCGCGGCCTACGAGCAGTACGTC. It codes for CASSLAPSAAYEQYV. J is TRBJ2-7 and V is TRBV5-4; D call uncertain. Trimming took off 0 bases at V and 2 bases at J, with 12 bases between the two ends. From germline, CDR1 is SGHNT and CDR2 YYREEE (reference sequence). CDR3 size: 15 residues.

The rearrangement links TRBV6-1 to TRBJ2-7; possible D gene TRBD1, 5 bases. The V end was cut by 1 base, the J end by 3 bases, with 7 bases between. In germline, CDR1 is MNHNS, CDR2 SASEGT. The CDR3 sequence is 13 residues long. This CDR3 is CASSEDRGYEQYV. The CDR3 DNA sequence: TGTGCCAGCAGTGAAGATAGGGGCTACGAGCAGTACGTC.

This clone was counted a few times. The rearrangement joins TRBV10-2 to TRBJ2-7, with D unclear. The germline V gene has CDR1 WSHSY and CDR2 SAAADI. Trimming stripped 4 bases from V and 0 bases from J, with 4 bases between. The length of the CDR3 is 12 residues. CDR3 amino acids: CASSGYSYEQYV. The CDR3 DNA is TGCGCCAGCAGTGGTTACTCCTACGAGCAGTACGTC.

Only one count was recorded for this clone. The V call is TRBV13, the J call TRBJ2-6; D is unclear. The CDR3 has 16 amino acids. CDR1 and CDR2 (germline): PRHDT, FYEKMQ (reference sequence). V dropped 3 bases and J dropped 0 bases, with 9 bases sitting between them. This CDR3 reads CASSFRVSSGANVLTF. The CDR3 DNA follows: TGTGCCAGCAGCTTTCGGGTTAGCTCTGGGGCCAACGTCCTGACTTTC.

This clone came up once. V and J are TRBV15 and TRBJ2-3; D call uncertain. The CDR3 covers 15 residues. Trimming pared 0 bases from V and 4 bases from J, leaving 11 bases between. Per the germline V gene, CDR1 is LNHNV and CDR2 is YYDKDF (reference sequence). CDR3 sequence: CATSRETFLSDTQYF. The CDR3 nucleotides read TGTGCCACCAGCAGAGAGACATTTTTGTCAGATACGCAGTATTTT.

J is TRBJ1-1 and V is TRBV11-3, with D tentatively TRBD1 (5 bases). The ends were cut back, 5 bases at V and 1 base at J, with 8 bases in the middle. CDR1 and CDR2 from the germline V gene are SGHNT and YENEEA. The CDR3 length is 13 residues. CDR3 DNA sequence: TGTGCCAGCAGCGACAGATCGAACACTGAAGCTTTCTTT. This sequence encodes CASSDRSNTEAFF.

The chain employs TRBV7-8 and TRBJ2-1, with a tentative D call TRBD1 (6 bases). The CDR3 runs 16 residues. With 5 bases removed from V and 0 bases from J, the gap between germline ends came to 14 bases. Per the germline V gene, CDR1 is SGHVS and CDR2 is FQNEAQ. In DNA form, the CDR3 reads TGTGCCAGCAGCCGAGGACAGTCGAGCTCCTACAATGAGCAGTTCTTC. This encodes CASSRGQSSSYNEQFF. The full variable domain, with the rest looked up from reference TRBV7-8 and TRBJ2-1, is GAGVSQSPRYKVAKRGQDVALRCDPISGHVSLFWYQQALGQGPEFLTYFQNEAQLDKSGLPSDRFFAERPEGSVSTLKIQRTQQEDSAVYLCASSRGQSSSYNEQFFGPGTRLTVL.

This chain uses TRBV7-2 with TRBJ2-1; 9 positions agree with TRBD2. Germline V CDR1 and CDR2: SGHTA, FQGNSA. The V and J ends lost 4 bases and 8 bases, in that order; junction bases with no gene match: 12. The CDR3 has 16 residues. The CDR3 spells CASSWTAGGFDDEQFF. The CDR3, as DNA: TGTGCCAGCAGCTGGACAGCGGGGGGTTTTGACGATGAGCAGTTCTTC.

J is TRBJ2-1 and V is TRBV4-1; 8 bases line up with TRBD2. CDR3 length: 18 residues. V gave up 1 base and J gave up 9 bases; unmatched junction bases: 17. The germline V gene encodes CDR1 MGHRA and CDR2 YSYEKL. The CDR3: CASSQVWGGSGGRGEQFF. CDR3 DNA: TGCGCCAGCAGCCAAGTCTGGGGCGGGAGCGGGGGAAGGGGTGAGCAGTTCTTC.